The sequence of this TCR beta chain was determined in a study of blood T cell repertoires in COVID-19. Looking at the study overall: Both acute and convalescent COVID-19 samples were obtained from the United States, Italy and Spain.

Profiled with immunoSEQ multiplex PCR; TCRdb holds only in-frame clones, not every one. Among 300,000 to 450,000 clones listed, roughly 86% were seen once. Germline CDR1 and CDR2: LGHDT and YNNKEL (reference sequence). CDR3 size: 13 residues. The V segment lost 6 bases and the J segment 4 bases; nucleotides outside the gene matches: 4. The chain has TRBV3-1 (or the pseudogene TRBV3-2) and TRBJ2-5; TRBD1 agrees at 8 bases. The sequence came from a woman in her twenties or thirties who had been exposed to COVID-19. The sample consisted of PBMCs or T cells enriched from blood (not recorded which). The CDR3 DNA reads as TGTGCCAGCAGACAGACAGGGGTAGAGACCCAGTACTTC. Translation: CASRQTGVETQYF.